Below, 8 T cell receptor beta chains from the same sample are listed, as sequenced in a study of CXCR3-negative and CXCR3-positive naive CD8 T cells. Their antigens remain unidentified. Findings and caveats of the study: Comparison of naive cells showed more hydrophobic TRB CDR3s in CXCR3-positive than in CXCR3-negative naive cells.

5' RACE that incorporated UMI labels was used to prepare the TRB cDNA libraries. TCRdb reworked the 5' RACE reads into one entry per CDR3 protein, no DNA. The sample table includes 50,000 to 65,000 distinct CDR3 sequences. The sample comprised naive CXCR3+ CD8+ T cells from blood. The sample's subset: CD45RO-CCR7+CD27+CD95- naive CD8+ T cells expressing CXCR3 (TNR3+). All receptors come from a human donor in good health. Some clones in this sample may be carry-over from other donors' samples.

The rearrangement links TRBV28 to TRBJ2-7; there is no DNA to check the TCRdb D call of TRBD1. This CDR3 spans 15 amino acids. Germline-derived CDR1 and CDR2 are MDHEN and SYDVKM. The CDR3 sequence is CASSLTGTGMYEQYF.

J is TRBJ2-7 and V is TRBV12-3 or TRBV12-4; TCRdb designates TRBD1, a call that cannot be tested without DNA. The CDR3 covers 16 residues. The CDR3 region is CASSFGLGGHNYEQYF.

Here the CDR3 reads CASSSRDRITYEQYF. This chain uses TRBV7-9 with TRBJ2-7; the TCRdb call, TRBD1, lacks DNA for checking. CDR1 and CDR2 from the germline V gene are SEHNR and FQNEAQ (reference sequence). This CDR3 region has 15 residues.

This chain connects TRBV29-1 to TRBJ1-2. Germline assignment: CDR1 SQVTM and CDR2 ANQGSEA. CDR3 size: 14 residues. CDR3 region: CSVDQTGPPWGYTF.

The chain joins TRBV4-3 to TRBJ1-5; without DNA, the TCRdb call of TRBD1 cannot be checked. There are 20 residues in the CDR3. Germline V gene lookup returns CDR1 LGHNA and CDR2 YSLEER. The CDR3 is CASSQDRFPPGQPPVEPQHF.

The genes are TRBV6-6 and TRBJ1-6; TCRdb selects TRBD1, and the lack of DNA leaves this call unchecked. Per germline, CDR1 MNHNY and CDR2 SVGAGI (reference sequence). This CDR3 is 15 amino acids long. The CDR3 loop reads CASRAGGNHNSPLHF.

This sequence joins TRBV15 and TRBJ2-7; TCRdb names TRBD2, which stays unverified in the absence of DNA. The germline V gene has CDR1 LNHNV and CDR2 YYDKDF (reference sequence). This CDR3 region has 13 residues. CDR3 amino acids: CATSGRASYEQYF.

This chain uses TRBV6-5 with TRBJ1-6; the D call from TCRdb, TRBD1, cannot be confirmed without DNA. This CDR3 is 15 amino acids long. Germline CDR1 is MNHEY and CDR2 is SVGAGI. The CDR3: CASSYSGTGISPLHF.